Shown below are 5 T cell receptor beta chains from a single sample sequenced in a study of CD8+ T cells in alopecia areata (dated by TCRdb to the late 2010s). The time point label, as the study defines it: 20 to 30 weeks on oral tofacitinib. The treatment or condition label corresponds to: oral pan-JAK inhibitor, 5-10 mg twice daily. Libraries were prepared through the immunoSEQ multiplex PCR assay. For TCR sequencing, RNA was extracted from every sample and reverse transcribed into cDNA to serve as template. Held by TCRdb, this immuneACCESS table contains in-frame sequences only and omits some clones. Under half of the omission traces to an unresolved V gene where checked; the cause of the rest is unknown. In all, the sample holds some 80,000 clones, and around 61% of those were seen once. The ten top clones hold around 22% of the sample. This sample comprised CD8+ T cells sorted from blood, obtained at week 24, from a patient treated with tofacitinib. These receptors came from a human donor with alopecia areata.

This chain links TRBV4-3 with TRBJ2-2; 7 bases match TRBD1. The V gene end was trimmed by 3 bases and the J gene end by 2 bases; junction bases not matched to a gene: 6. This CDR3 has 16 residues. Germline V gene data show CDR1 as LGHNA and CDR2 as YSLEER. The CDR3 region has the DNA TGCGCCAGCAGCCAGACCGGGACAGTAAACACCGGGGAGCTGTTTTTT. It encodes CASSQTGTVNTGELFF.

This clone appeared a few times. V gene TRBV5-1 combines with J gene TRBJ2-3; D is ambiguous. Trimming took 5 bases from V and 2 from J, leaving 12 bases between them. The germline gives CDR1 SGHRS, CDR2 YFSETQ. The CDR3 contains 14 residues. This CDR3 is CASRDPQNTDTQYF. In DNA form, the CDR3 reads TGCGCCAGCAGGGACCCTCAAAACACAGATACGCAGTATTTT.

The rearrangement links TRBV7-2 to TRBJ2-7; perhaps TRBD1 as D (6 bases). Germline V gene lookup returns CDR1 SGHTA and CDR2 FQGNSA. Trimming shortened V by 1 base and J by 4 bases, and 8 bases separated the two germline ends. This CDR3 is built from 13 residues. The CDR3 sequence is CASSLEGGYEQYF. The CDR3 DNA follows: TGTGCCAGCAGCTTAGAAGGGGGATACGAGCAGTACTTC.

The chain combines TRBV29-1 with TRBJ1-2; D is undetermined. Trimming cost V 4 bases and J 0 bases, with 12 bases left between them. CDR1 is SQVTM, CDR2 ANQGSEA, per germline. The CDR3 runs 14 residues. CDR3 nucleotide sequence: TGCAGCGTTGGAAGGACGCTAGCTAACTATGGCTACACCTTC. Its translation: CSVGRTLANYGYTF.

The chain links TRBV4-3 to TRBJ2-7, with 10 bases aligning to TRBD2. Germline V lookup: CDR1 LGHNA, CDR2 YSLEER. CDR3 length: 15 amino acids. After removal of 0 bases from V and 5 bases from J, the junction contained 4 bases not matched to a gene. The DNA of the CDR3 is TGCGCCAGCAGCCAAGATTCGCTAGCGGGGGACGAGCAGTACTTC. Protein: CASSQDSLAGDEQYF.